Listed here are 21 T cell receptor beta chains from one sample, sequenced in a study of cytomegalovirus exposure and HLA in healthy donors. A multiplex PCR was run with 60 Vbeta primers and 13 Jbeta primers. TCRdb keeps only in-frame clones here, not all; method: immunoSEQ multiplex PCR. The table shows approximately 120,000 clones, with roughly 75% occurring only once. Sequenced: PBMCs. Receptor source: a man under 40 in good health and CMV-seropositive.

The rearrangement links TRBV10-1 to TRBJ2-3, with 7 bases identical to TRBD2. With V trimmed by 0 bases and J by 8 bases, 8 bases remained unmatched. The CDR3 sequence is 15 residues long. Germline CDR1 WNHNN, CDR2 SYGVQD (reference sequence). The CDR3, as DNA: TGCGCCAGCAGTGAGTCACGGGGAGGGCCTGCTACGCAGTATTTT. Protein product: CASSESRGGPATQYF.

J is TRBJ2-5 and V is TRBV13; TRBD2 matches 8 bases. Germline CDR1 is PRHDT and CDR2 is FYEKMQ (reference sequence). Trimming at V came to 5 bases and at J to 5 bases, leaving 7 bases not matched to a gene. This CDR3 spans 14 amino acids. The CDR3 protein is CASSPGLDKETQYF. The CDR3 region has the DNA TGTGCCAGCAGCCCGGGACTAGATAAGGAGACCCAGTACTTC.

The CDR3 sequence is CASSSPGYNEQFF. In nucleotides, the CDR3 is TGTGCCAGCAGTTCCCCGGGATACAATGAGCAGTTCTTC. The rearrangement joins TRBV27 to TRBJ2-1; TRBD2 is a possible D gene (5 bases). Germline V gene sequence: CDR1 MNHEY, CDR2 SMNVEV (reference sequence). The CDR3 has 13 residues. The V and J ends lost 4 bases and 4 bases respectively, with 8 bases between them.

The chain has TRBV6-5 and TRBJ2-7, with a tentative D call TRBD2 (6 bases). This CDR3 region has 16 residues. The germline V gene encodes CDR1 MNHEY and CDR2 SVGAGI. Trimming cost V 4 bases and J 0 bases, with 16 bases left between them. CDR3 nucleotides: TGTGCCAGCAGTTCCTCCGGGATAGCGGCCTCCTACGAGCAGTACTTC. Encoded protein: CASSSSGIAASYEQYF.

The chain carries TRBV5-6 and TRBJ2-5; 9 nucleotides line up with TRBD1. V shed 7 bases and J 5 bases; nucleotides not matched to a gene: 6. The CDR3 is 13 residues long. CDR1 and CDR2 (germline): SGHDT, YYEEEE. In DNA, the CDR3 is TGTGCCAGCCGGGACAGGGTGCTCGAGACCCAGTACTTC. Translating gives CASRDRVLETQYF.

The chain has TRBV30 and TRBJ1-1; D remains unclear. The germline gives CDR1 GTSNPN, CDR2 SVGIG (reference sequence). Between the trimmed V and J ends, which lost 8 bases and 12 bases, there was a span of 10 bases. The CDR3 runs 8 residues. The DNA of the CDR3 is TGTGCCAGCTCCGGGACTTTCTTT. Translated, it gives CASSGTFF.

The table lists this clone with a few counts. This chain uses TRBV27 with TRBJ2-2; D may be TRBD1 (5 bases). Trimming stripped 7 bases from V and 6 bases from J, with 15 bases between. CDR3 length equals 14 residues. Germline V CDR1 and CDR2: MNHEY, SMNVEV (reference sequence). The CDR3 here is CASKAGFSSGELFF. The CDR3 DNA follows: TGTGCCAGCAAAGCAGGGTTTTCGTCCGGGGAGCTGTTTTTT.

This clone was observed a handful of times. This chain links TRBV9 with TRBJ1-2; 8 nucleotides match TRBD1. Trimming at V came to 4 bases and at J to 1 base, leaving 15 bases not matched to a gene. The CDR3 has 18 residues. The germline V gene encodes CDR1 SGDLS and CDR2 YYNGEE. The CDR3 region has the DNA TGTGCCAGCAGCTTTAGTCGAGGGGACAGGTTGGTTAACTATGGCTACACCTTC. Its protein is CASSFSRGDRLVNYGYTF.

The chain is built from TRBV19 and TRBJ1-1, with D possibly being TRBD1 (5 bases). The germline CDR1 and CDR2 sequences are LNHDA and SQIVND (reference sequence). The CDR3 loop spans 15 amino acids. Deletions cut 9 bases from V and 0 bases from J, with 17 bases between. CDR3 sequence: CASLGPGHLNTEAFF. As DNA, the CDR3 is TGTGCCAGCCTTGGCCCCGGACACCTGAACACTGAAGCTTTCTTT.

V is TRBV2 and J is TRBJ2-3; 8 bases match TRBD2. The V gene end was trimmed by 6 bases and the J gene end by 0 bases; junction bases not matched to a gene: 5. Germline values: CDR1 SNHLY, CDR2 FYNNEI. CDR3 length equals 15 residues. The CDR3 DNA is TGTGCCAGCAGCGCCGGGACTAGAAGCACAGATACGCAGTATTTT. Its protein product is CASSAGTRSTDTQYF.

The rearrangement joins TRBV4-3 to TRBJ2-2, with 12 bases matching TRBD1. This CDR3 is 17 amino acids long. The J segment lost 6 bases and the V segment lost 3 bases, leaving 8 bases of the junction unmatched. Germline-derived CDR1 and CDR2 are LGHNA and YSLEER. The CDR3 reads CASSHGTGGFGAGELFF. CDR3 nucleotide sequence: TGCGCCAGCAGCCACGGGACAGGGGGCTTTGGAGCCGGGGAGCTGTTTTTT.

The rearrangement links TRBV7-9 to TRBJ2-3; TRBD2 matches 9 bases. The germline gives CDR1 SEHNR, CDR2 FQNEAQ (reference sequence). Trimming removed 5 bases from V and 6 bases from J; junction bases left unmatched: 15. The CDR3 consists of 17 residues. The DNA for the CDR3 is TGTGCCAGCAGCCCCGGGGCGGGAGGGGCTGTTAGCGATACGCAGTATTTT. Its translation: CASSPGAGGAVSDTQYF.

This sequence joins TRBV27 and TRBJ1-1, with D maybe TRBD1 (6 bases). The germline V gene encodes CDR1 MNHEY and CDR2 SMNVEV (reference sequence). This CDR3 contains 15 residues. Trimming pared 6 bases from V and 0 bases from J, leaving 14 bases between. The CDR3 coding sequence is TGTGCCAGCAGCCCCCAGGGGACTATGAACACTGAAGCTTTCTTT. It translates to CASSPQGTMNTEAFF.

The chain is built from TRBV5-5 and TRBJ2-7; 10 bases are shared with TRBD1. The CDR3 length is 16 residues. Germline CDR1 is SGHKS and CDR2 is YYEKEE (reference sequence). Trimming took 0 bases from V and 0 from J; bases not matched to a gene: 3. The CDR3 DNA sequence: TGTGCCAGCAGCTTGGGGGGACAGGGGAGCTCCTACGAGCAGTACTTC. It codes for CASSLGGQGSSYEQYF.

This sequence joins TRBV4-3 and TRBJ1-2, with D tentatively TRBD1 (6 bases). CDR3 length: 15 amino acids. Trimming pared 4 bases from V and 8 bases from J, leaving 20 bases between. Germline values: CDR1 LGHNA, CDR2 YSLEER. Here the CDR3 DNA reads TGCGCCAGCAGCCCCACTCGGGCAGGGGTTGCGGGCTACACCTTC. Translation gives CASSPTRAGVAGYTF.

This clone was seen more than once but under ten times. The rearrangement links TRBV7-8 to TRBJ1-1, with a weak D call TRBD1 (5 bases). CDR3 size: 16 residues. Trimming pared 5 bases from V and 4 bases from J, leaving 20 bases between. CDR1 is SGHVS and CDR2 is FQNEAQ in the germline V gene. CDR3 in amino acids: CASSLRIVGQGTEAFF. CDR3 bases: TGTGCCAGCAGCCTCCGGATTGTCGGGCAGGGCACTGAAGCTTTCTTT.

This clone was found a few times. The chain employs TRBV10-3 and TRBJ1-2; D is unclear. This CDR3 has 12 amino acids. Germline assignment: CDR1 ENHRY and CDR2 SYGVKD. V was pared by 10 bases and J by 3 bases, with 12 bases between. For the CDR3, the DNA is TGTGCCACGGGGATCCAGGACTATGGCTACACCTTC. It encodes CATGIQDYGYTF.

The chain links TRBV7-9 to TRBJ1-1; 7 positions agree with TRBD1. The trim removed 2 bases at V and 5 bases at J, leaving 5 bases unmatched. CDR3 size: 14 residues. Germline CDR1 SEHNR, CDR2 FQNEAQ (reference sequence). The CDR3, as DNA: TGTGCCAGCAGCTTAAGCAGGGGGACGACTGAAGCTTTCTTT. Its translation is CASSLSRGTTEAFF.

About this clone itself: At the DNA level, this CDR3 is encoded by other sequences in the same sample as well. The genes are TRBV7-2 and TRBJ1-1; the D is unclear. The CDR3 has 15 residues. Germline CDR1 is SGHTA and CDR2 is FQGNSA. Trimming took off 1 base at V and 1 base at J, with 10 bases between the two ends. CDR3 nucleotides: TGTGCCAGCAGCTTAGTGTCGCGGGCGAACACTGAAGCTTTCTTT. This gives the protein CASSLVSRANTEAFF.

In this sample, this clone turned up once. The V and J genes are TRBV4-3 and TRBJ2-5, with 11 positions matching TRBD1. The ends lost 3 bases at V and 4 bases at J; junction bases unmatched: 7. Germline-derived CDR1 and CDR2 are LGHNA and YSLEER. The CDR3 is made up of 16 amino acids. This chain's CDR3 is CASSQAPGTGGETQYF. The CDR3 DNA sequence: TGCGCCAGCAGCCAGGCTCCCGGGACAGGGGGAGAGACCCAGTACTTC.

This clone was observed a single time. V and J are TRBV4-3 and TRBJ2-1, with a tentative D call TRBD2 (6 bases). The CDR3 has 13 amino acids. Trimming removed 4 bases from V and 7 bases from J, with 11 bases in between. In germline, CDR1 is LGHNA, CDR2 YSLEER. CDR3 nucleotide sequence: TGCGCCAGCAGCCCAGGAGGGGAGAATGAGCAGTTCTTC. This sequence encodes CASSPGGENEQFF.